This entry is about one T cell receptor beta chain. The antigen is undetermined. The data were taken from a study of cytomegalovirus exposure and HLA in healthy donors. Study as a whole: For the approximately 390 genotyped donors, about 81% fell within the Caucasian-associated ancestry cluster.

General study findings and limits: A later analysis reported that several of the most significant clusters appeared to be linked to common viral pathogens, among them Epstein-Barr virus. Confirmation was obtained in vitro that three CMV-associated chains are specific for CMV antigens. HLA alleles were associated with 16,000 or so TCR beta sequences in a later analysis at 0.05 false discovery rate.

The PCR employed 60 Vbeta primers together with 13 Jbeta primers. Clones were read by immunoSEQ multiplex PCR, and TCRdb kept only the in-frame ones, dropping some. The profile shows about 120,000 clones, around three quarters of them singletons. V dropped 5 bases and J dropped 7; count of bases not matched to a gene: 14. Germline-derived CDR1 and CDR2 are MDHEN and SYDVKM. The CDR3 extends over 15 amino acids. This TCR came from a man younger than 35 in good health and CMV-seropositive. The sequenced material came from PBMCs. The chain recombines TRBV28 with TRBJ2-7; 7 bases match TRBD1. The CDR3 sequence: CASSEPWDSQWEQYF. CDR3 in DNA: TGTGCCAGCAGTGAGCCTTGGGACAGCCAGTGGGAGCAGTACTTC. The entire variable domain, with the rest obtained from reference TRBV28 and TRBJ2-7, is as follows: DVKVTQSSRYLVKRTGEKVFLECVQDMDHENMFWYRQDPGLGLRLIYFSYDVKMKEKGDIPEGYSVSREKKERFSLILESASTNQTSMYLCASSEPWDSQWEQYFGPGTRLTVT.